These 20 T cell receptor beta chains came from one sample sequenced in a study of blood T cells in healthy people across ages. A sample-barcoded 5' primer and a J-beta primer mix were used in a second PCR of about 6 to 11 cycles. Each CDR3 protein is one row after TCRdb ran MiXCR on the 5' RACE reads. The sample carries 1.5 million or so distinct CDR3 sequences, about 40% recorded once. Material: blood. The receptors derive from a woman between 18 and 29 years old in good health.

The CDR3 here is CSASRDGGLRGYTF. CDR3 DNA sequence: TGCAGTGCTAGCCGGGACGGGGGTTTGCGTGGCTACACCTTC. The rearrangement links TRBV20-1 to TRBJ1-2, with TRBD1 as a possible D gene (5 bases). Germline values: CDR1 DFQATT, CDR2 SNEGSKA (reference sequence). V shed 3 bases and J shed 7 bases, with 18 bases lying between them. The CDR3 extends over 14 amino acids.

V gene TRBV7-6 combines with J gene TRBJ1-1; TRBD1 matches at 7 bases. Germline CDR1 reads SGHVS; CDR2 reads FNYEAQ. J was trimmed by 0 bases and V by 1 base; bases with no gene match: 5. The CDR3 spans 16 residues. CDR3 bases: TGTGCCAGCAGCTTAGGGACAGGAGACATGAACACTGAAGCTTTCTTT. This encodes CASSLGTGDMNTEAFF. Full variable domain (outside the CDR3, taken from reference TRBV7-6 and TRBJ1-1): GAGVSQSPRYKVTKRGQDVALRCDPISGHVSLYWYRQALGQGPEFLTYFNYEAQQDKSGLPNDRFSAERPEGSISTLTIQRTEQRDSAMYRCASSLGTGDMNTEAFFGQGTRLTVV.

This CDR3 is CASTLETGENSPLHF. CDR3 in DNA: TGTGCCAGCACCTTGGAGACAGGGGAGAATTCACCCCTCCACTTT. The chain recombines TRBV2 with TRBJ1-6; 8 bases are shared with TRBD1. This CDR3 spans 15 amino acids. Germline V gene sequence: CDR1 SNHLY, CDR2 FYNNEI. V lost 7 bases and J lost 7; bases outside the gene matches: 9.

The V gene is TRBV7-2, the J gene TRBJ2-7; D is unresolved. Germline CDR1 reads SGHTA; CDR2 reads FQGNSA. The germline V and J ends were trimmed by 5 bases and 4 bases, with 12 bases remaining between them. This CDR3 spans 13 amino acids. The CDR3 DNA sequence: TGTGCCAGCAGCGCAAACGTCCAGTACGAGCAGTACTTC. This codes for CASSANVQYEQYF.

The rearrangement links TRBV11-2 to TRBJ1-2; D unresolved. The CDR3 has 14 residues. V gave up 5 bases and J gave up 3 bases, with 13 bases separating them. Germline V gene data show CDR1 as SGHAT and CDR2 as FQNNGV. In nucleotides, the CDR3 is TGTGCCAGCAGCCCACCCGCGGTGGACTATGGCTACACCTTC. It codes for CASSPPAVDYGYTF.

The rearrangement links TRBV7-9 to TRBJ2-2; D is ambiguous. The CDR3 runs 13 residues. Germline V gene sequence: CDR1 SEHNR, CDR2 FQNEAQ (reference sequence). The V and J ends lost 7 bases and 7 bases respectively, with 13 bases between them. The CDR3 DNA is TGTGCCAGCAATACGGTGGTCGTCGGGGAGCTGTTTTTT. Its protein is CASNTVVVGELFF. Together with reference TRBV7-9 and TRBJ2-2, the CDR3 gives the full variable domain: DTGVSQNPRHKITKRGQNVTFRCDPISEHNRLYWYRQTLGQGPEFLTYFQNEAQLEKSRLLSDRFSAERPKGSFSTLEIQRTEQGDSAMYLCASNTVVVGELFFGEGSRLTVL.

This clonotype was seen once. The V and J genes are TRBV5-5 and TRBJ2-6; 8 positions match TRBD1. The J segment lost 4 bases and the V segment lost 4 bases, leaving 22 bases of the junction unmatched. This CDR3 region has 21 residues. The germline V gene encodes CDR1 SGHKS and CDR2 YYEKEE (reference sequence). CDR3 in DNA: TGTGCCAGCAGCAATGACAGGGGACAATCCGGGTTTCTCTCCGGGGCCAACGTCCTGACTTTC. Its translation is CASSNDRGQSGFLSGANVLTF. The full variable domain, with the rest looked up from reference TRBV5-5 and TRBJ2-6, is DAGVTQSPTHLIKTRGQQVTLRCSPISGHKSVSWYQQVLGQGPQFIFQYYEKEERGRGNFPDRFSARQFPNYSSELNVNALLLGDSALYLCASSNDRGQSGFLSGANVLTFGAGSRLTVL.

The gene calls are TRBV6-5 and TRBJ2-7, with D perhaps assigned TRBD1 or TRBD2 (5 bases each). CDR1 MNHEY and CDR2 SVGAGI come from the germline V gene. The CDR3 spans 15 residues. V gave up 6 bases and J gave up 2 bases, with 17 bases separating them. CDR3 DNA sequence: TGTGCCAGCAGAGGAGGCAGGGAAAGACCCTACGAGCAGTACTTC. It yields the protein CASRGGRERPYEQYF.

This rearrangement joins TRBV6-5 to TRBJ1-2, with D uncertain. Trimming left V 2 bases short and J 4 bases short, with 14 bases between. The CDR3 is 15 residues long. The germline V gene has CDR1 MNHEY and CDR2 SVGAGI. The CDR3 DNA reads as TGTGCCAGCAGTTACGATGAGGGCCTACGCTATGGCTACACCTTC. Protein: CASSYDEGLRYGYTF.

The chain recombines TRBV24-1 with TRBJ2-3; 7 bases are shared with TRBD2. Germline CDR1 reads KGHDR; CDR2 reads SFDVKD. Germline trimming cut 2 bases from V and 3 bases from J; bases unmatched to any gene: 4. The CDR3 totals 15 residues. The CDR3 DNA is TGTGCCACCAGTGATTCGGGCGGGGGAACAGATACGCAGTATTTT. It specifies CATSDSGGGTDTQYF.

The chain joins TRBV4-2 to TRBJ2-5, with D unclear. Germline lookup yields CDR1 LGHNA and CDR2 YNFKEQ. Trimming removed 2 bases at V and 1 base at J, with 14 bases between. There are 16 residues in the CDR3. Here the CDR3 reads CASSQTGMTGQETQYF. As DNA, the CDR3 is TGTGCCAGCAGCCAAACCGGAATGACGGGCCAAGAGACCCAGTACTTC.

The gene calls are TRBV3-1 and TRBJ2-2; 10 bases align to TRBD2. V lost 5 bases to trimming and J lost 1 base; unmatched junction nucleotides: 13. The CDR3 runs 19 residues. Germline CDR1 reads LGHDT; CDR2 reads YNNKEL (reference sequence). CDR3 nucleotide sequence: TGTGCCAGCAGCGGATCAGGGACTAGCGCTTTAATGAACACCGGGGAGCTGTTTTTT. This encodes CASSGSGTSALMNTGELFF.

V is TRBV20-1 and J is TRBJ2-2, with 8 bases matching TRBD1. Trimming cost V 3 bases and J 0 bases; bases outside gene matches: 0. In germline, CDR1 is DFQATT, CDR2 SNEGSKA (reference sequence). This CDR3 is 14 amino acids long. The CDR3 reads CSARTGANTGELFF. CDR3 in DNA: TGCAGTGCTAGGACAGGGGCGAACACCGGGGAGCTGTTTTTT.

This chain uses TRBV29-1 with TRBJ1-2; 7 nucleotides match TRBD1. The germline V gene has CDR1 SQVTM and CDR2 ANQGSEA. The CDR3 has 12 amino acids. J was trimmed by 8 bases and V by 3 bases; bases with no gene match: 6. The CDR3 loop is CSVDRQGGGYTF. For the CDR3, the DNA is TGCAGCGTTGATCGGCAGGGGGGCGGCTACACCTTC.

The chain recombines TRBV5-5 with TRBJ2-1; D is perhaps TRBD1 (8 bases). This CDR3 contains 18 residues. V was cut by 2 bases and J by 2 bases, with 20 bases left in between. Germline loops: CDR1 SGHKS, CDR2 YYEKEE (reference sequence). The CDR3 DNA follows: TGTGCCAGCAGCTTCTCAGGTGCACAGGGGGGGCCCTACAATGAGCAGTTCTTC. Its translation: CASSFSGAQGGPYNEQFF.

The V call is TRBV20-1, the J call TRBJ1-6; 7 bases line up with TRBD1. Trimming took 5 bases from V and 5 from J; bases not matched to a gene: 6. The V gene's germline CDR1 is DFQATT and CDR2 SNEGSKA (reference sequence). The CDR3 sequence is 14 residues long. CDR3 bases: TGCAGTGCTCCTGAGACAGGGAATAATTCACCCCTCCACTTT. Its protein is CSAPETGNNSPLHF.

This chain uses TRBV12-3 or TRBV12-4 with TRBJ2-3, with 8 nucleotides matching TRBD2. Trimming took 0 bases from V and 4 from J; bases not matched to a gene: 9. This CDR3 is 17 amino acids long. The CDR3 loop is CASSLAPAGEYADTQYF. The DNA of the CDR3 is TGTGCCAGCAGTTTAGCCCCAGCGGGGGAGTATGCAGATACGCAGTATTTT.

CDR3 loop: CSARGGHDIQYF. The CDR3 nucleotides read TGCAGTGCTAGAGGTGGGCACGACATTCAGTACTTC. This chain connects TRBV20-1 to TRBJ2-7; D is undetermined. The DNA end favors TRBJ2-4, so the J call may be wrong. Germline CDR1 reads DFQATT; CDR2 reads SNEGSKA (reference sequence). This CDR3 is built from 12 residues.

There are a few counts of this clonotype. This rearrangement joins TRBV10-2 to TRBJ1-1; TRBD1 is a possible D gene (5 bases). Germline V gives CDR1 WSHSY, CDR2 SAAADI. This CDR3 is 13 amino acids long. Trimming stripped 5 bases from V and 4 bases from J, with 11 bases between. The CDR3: CASSSQRGTEAFF. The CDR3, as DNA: TGCGCCAGCAGTTCTCAAAGGGGCACTGAAGCTTTCTTT.

DNA for the CDR3: TGCGCCAGAAAACCACCAACCCCCTACAATGAGCAGTTCTTC. It specifies CARKPPTPYNEQFF. The V call is TRBV5-1, the J call TRBJ2-1; unclear D gene. The CDR3 totals 14 residues. Germline V CDR1 and CDR2: SGHRS, YFSETQ. Trimming cost V 8 bases and J 2 bases, with 14 bases left between them. The full variable domain, its missing parts supplied by reference TRBV5-1 and TRBJ2-1, is KAGVTQTPRYLIKTRGQQVTLSCSPISGHRSVSWYQQTPGQGLQFLFEYFSETQRNKGNFPGRFSGRQFSNSRSEMNVSTLELGDSALYLCARKPPTPYNEQFFGPGTRLTVL.